This record covers a single T cell receptor (beta chain). Its recognized antigen is unknown. No base qualities exist here, and no much larger clone lies one base off it. This sample stems from a study of cytomegalovirus exposure and HLA in healthy donors (dated by TCRdb to between 2016 and 2019). With regard to the full study: According to a later analysis, the 120 validation repertoires were produced on the same platform as the approximately 620 repertoires of the first cohort. In addition to the first cohort of around 670 subjects, a separate validation cohort of approximately 130 different subjects was used. To predict cytomegalovirus infection status, the study brought together high-throughput TCR immunosequencing, statistical association of individual TCRs with disease status, and machine learning. The study aimed to test whether signatures of past pathogen exposure could be identified by cataloging public T cell receptors. Here is what the overall study found, with its caveats: A later analysis lacked HLA typing for the validation cohort, so it scored co-occurrence in that cohort across all 130 or so repertoires. A later analysis found that TCRs clustered in the first cohort also tended to co-occur in the approximately 120 validation repertoires, with 94% of cluster scores above 0. The classifier was reported to diagnose cytomegalovirus status with high specificity and sensitivity in both the original cohort and the validation cohort. Most TCR sequences were observed very rarely across donors, whereas some public TCRs were present in many individuals. The authors suggested that the approach could potentially be generalized to other disease states and immunological phenotypes. Three of the identified cytomegalovirus-associated TCR beta chains were confirmed in vitro to be specific for cytomegalovirus antigens. In the study, about 150 TCR beta chains were listed as associated with cytomegalovirus.

The library was generated by the immunoSEQ multiplex PCR assay. From the authors' description of their analysis: A statistical classification framework was developed to diagnose cytomegalovirus status using the catalog of TCR beta chain sequences. The table was pulled from immuneACCESS by TCRdb, which kept in-frame rearrangements only. Such tables lose some clones; where checked, under half of the loss comes from unresolved V genes, and the rest has no known cause. That table gives V, J and clone size, and the DNA gave D and trimming. This sample is represented by over 200,000 clones; 90% of them were singletons. The ten largest clones capture 0.35% to 0.45% of the sample. The CDR3 measures 14 amino acids from cysteine to phenylalanine. Left in the record is the CDR3 DNA by itself, 42 bases read in frame from the first base. V lost 4 bases and J lost 7 bases; the stretch between them is 16 bases long. CDR1 and CDR2, looked up from the germline V gene, are LGHNA and YSLEER.

Separate from the roughly 650-subject first cohort, the validation cohort of roughly 130 subjects was the group to which the donors belonged. The chain is made from TRBV4-3 and TRBJ1-1, and perhaps TRBD1 as D gene, on 5 matching bases. Source material: PBMCs. The receptor comes from a woman under 30 in good health and CMV-seronegative. CDR3 loop: CASSLRLDTLEAFF. The nucleotides are TGCGCCAGCAGCCTTAGGTTGGACACCCTTGAAGCTTTCTTT.